This T cell receptor beta chain was captured by sequencing in a study of PD-L1 blockade in urothelial cancer. As for this clone: The antigen is unknown.

Method: immunoSEQ multiplex PCR; TCRdb's copy keeps in-frame clones and lacks some. The sample records fewer than 130,000 clones, roughly 88% being singletons. V lost 4 bases and J lost 3, with 17 bases in between. This CDR3 contains 16 residues. The V gene's germline CDR1 is SGDLS and CDR2 YYNGEE. Study conclusions and caveats: Greater 3-week expansion of tumor-associated blood clones was recorded for durable-benefit patients.

The study enrolled patients with locally advanced or metastatic urothelial carcinoma. Between 1 and 8 samples per patient were obtained, pretreatment and on-treatment. The sample consisted of PBMCs, taken around atezolizumab (anti-PD-L1) treatment. This clonotype was obtained from a man in his fifties or sixties with urothelial cancer. The chain recombines TRBV9 with TRBJ1-3; the D gene is possibly TRBD1 (5 bases). CDR3 sequence reads: CASSPPGSTVGNTIYF. The CDR3 DNA reads as TGTGCCAGCAGCCCCCCAGGGTCGACTGTTGGAAACACCATATATTTT.